This T cell receptor beta chain stems from a study of T cells in Graves' hyperthyroidism and ophthalmopathy. The CDR3 consists of 17 residues. Germline V gene data show CDR1 as MDHEN and CDR2 as SYDVKM. Trimming shortened V by 8 bases and J by 1 base, and 23 bases separated the two germline ends. Newly diagnosed hyperthyroidism, duration under 2 months, in patients aged 18 to 65. Patients were excluded because of uncontrolled infection, other autoimmune disease, pregnancy or lactation. Based on clinical symptoms, serum thyroxine and TRAb, thyroid ultrasound and orbital computed tomography, diagnoses were reached. Study-level findings and limits: Blood also held most thyroid clonotypes expanded beyond 0.001.

Amplified TCR beta CDR3 regions came from RNA transcripts. First-round RT-PCR targeting the TCR CDR3 was performed with the HTBI primer set. TCRdb independently ran MiXCR on the multiplex PCR reads; one entry per CDR3 protein. The table includes under 650,000 distinct CDR3 sequences, about 17% detected once. With regard to this clonotype: As yet, its antigen is unknown.

Sequenced input: blood. The source is a woman in her thirties with Graves' hyperthyroidism. This chain connects TRBV28 to TRBJ1-1; weak D call: TRBD1 (5 bases). The CDR3 sequence: CASGTGRVSYRNTEAFF. CDR3 nucleotide sequence: TGTGCCAGCGGAACCGGCAGGGTATCGTATAGGAACACTGAAGCTTTCTTT.